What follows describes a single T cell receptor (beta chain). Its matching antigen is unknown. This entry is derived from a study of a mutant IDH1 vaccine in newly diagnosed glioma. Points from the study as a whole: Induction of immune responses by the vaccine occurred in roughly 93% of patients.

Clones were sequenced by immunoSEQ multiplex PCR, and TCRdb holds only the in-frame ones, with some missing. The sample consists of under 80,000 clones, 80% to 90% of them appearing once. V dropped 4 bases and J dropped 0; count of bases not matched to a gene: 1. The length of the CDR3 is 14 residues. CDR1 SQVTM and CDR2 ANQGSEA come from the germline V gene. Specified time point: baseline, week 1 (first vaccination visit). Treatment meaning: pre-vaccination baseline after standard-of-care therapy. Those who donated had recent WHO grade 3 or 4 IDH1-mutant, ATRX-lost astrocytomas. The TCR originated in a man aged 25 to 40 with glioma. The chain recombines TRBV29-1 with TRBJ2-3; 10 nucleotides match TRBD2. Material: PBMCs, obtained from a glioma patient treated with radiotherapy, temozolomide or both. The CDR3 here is CSVALAGSTDTQYF. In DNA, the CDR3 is TGCAGCGTTGCACTAGCGGGGAGCACAGATACGCAGTATTTT.